These T cell receptor beta chains were read from a single sample in a study of vaccination effects on CD4 cells after COVID-19. Here immunoSEQ multiplex PCR was the method, and the copy in TCRdb shows in-frame clones only, minus some. This sample has approximately 25,000 clones, with around 63% found just once. Their cognate antigens are unknown. The sequenced sample was CD4+ T cells from PBMCs cultured with SARS-CoV-2 spike peptides, obtained after COVID-19 vaccination. These TCRs come from a human donor who received a COVID-19 vaccine. The CDR3 runs from the conserved cysteine through the conserved F or W. D genes are given only for firm matches. The size field is filled for only some rows; it gives once, few, many or a size class.

d_call	j_call	clone_size	v_call	cdr3_aa	cdr3_nt
.	TRBJ2-6	.	TRBV11-2	CASSLKGANVLTF	TGTGCCAGCAGCTTGAAGGGAGCCAACGTCCTGACTTTC
.	TRBJ2-7	.	TRBV5-1	CASSFTVSADEQYF	TGCGCCAGCAGCTTTACCGTGTCTGCTGACGAGCAGTACTTC
.	TRBJ2-5	.	TRBV6-5	CASRGGETQYF	TGTGCCAGCAGGGGCGGGGAGACCCAGTACTTC
.	TRBJ2-3	.	TRBV3-1/TRBV3-2	CASSRGYGSTDTQYF	TGTGCCAGCAGCCGGGGGTACGGTAGCACAGATACGCAGTATTTT
TRBD1	TRBJ1-2	.	TRBV24-1	CATSDPGQTLYGYTF	TGTGCCACCAGTGATCCGGGACAGACCCTCTATGGCTACACCTTC
TRBD2	TRBJ2-1	few	TRBV12-5	CASGTSSGGGVGNEQFF	TGTGCTAGTGGAACATCTAGCGGGGGGGGAGTCGGCAATGAGCAGTTCTTC
TRBD1	TRBJ2-7	.	TRBV12-3/TRBV12-4	CASSFRDREMQYF	TGTGCCAGCAGTTTTAGGGACAGGGAAATGCAGTACTTC
TRBD2	TRBJ2-1	few	TRBV24-1	CATSGAAGGEQFF	TGTGCCACCAGTGGGGCCGCGGGAGGGGAGCAGTTCTTC
TRBD2	TRBJ2-5	once	TRBV3-1/TRBV3-2	CASSPIAGETQYF	TGTGCCAGCAGCCCGATAGCGGGAGAGACCCAGTACTTC
TRBD1	TRBJ1-2	.	TRBV11-2	CASSLDGLWDRDGYTF	TGTGCCAGCAGCTTAGATGGACTCTGGGACAGGGATGGCTACACCTTC
.	TRBJ1-4	.	TRBV6-5	CASSSGGGSNEKLFF	TGTGCCAGCAGTAGCGGGGGGGGTTCTAATGAAAAACTGTTTTTT
.	TRBJ1-3	.	TRBV5-8	CASSLAGLSGNTIYF	TGTGCCAGCAGCTTGGCCGGGTTGTCCGGAAACACCATATATTTT
.	TRBJ1-5	.	TRBV2	CASRGPGTFLLIQPQHF	TGTGCCAGCAGGGGACCCGGGACATTTCTTCTGATCCAGCCCCAGCATTTT
.	TRBJ2-7	.	TRBV10-2	CASSMVGDSYEQYF	TGCGCCAGCAGTATGGTAGGGGACTCCTACGAGCAGTACTTC
TRBD2	TRBJ2-1	.	TRBV11-3	CASSPGGGRGGHNEQFF	TGTGCCAGCAGCCCCGGGGGGGGCAGGGGCGGCCACAATGAGCAGTTCTTC
.	TRBJ1-1	.	TRBV11-1	CAGAPNMNTEAFF	TGTGCGGGGGCCCCCAACATGAACACTGAAGCTTTCTTT
.	TRBJ2-5	.	TRBV30	CAWSVAGTQYF	TGTGCCTGGAGTGTAGCGGGGACCCAGTACTTC
.	TRBJ1-2	.	TRBV18	CASSPYLQGDGYTF	TGTGCCAGCTCACCATACTTACAGGGAGATGGCTACACCTTC
TRBD1	TRBJ1-2	.	TRBV7-6	CASSLGQGGNYGYTF	TGTGCCAGCAGCTTAGGACAGGGAGGGAACTATGGCTACACCTTC
.	TRBJ1-2	.	TRBV14	CASSPPGFDGYTF	TGTGCCAGCAGCCCGCCTGGGTTCGACGGCTACACCTTC
.	TRBJ2-6	.	TRBV6-5	CAIQVRSGANVLTF	TGTGCCATACAAGTTCGGTCTGGGGCCAACGTCCTGACTTTC
.	TRBJ2-5	.	TRBV15	CATSREDRKETQYF	TGTGCCACCAGCAGAGAGGACAGAAAAGAGACCCAGTACTTC
TRBD2	TRBJ2-7	.	TRBV5-1	CASSLESSGRAEQYF	TGCGCCAGCAGCCTGGAAAGTAGCGGGAGGGCCGAGCAGTACTTC
TRBD2	TRBJ2-7	.	TRBV19	CASSIRGLAGEQYF	TGTGCCAGTAGTATTAGAGGACTAGCGGGCGAGCAGTACTTC
.	TRBJ2-7	.	TRBV20-1	CSASGQGHAGAYEQYF	TGCAGTGCTAGTGGGCAGGGCCACGCTGGGGCCTACGAGCAGTACTTC
.	TRBJ1-5	.	TRBV27	CASSLSARQPQHF	TGTGCCAGCAGTTTAAGCGCACGTCAGCCCCAGCATTTT
.	TRBJ2-5	.	TRBV19	CASSNRRRAFPQETQYF	TGTGCCAGTAGTAATCGTCGCAGGGCCTTTCCTCAAGAGACCCAGTACTTC
.	TRBJ2-4	once	TRBV7-2	CASSEDGLAKNIQYF	TGTGCCAGCAGCGAGGACGGACTAGCCAAAAACATTCAGTACTTC
.	TRBJ1-2	.	TRBV6-6	CASNFGTSDYGYTF	TGTGCCAGCAATTTTGGGACATCTGACTATGGCTACACCTTC
TRBD1	TRBJ2-4	.	TRBV19	CASSDRGYGNIQYF	TGTGCCAGTAGTGACAGGGGGTACGGAAACATTCAGTACTTC
.	TRBJ2-5	.	TRBV5-1	CASSASGEWETQYF	TGCGCCAGCAGTGCATCAGGGGAGTGGGAGACCCAGTACTTC
TRBD2	TRBJ2-5	.	TRBV5-1	CASSSNPSGRMETQYF	TGCGCCAGCAGCTCCAACCCTAGCGGGAGGATGGAGACCCAGTACTTC
TRBD1	TRBJ2-7	.	TRBV2	CASSPGQGANEQYF	TGTGCCAGCAGTCCGGGACAGGGGGCGAACGAGCAGTACTTC
TRBD1	TRBJ1-2	.	TRBV9	CASSVGQGYGYTF	TGTGCCAGCAGCGTCGGACAGGGCTATGGCTACACCTTC
.	TRBJ1-2	.	TRBV2	CASIQGADGYTF	TGTGCCAGCATTCAAGGGGCAGACGGCTACACCTTC
TRBD2	TRBJ2-5	.	TRBV18	CASSPGLASETQYF	TGTGCCAGCTCACCGGGACTAGCATCAGAGACCCAGTACTTC
.	TRBJ2-3	.	TRBV5-1	CASSLDGSRTDTQYF	TGCGCCAGCAGCTTGGACGGGAGCCGCACAGATACGCAGTATTTT
TRBD1	TRBJ1-2	.	TRBV6-1	CASSENRGPNYGYTF	TGTGCCAGCAGTGAAAACAGGGGGCCGAACTATGGCTACACCTTC
.	TRBJ1-5	.	TRBV9	CASSVGSVSNQPQHF	TGTGCCAGCAGCGTAGGGTCCGTTAGCAATCAGCCCCAGCATTTT
.	TRBJ1-2	.	TRBV19	CASSIDGGYGGYTF	TGTGCCAGTAGTATAGACGGGGGCTATGGTGGCTACACCTTC
.	TRBJ1-3	once	TRBV6-5	CASSYSPSSSGNTIYF	TGTGCCAGCAGTTACTCGCCATCGAGCTCTGGAAACACCATATATTTT
TRBD2	TRBJ2-7	.	TRBV9	CASSVGSLAGGGEQYF	TGTGCCAGCAGCGTAGGGAGTCTAGCGGGAGGTGGCGAGCAGTACTTC
.	TRBJ2-2	.	TRBV7-6	CASSLDRGSRRVTGELFF	TGTGCCAGCAGCTTAGATCGAGGGAGTCGGCGCGTCACCGGGGAGCTGTTTTTT
TRBD2	TRBJ2-2	.	TRBV10-3	CASTSGGSGNTGELFF	TGTGCCAGCACTAGCGGGGGGTCTGGGAACACCGGGGAGCTGTTTTTT
TRBD1	TRBJ1-2	.	TRBV15	CATSRDNHGTVTF	TGTGCCACCAGCAGAGATAACCACGGGACAGTCACCTTC
.	TRBJ2-7	.	TRBV10-3	CAIYREGGGEQYF	TGTGCCATCTATCGCGAGGGGGGAGGCGAGCAGTACTTC
.	TRBJ1-1	.	TRBV3-1/TRBV3-2	CASSFREGDTEAFF	TGTGCCAGCAGCTTCAGGGAAGGGGACACTGAAGCTTTCTTT
.	TRBJ2-1	.	TRBV2	CASSGGPEQFF	TGTGCCAGCAGTGGAGGACCCGAGCAGTTCTTC
.	TRBJ1-5	few	TRBV6-2/TRBV6-3	CASSFGAVDPQHF	TGTGCCAGCAGTTTTGGGGCGGTTGATCCCCAGCATTTT
.	TRBJ2-2	.	TRBV6-1	CASSEIVTRNSGGELFF	TGTGCCAGCAGTGAGATCGTGACTCGTAACTCTGGCGGGGAGCTGTTTTTT